A selection of T cell receptor beta chains follows, all from one sample in a study of control samples from healthy donors and cancer patients. TCRdb's copy holds only in-frame clones and misses some; the assay was immunoSEQ multiplex PCR. This table holds over 100,000 clones, 92% found once. The material sequenced was blood. Receptor source: a woman aged 45-65 years in good health. Each CDR3 is given with its conserved first and last residue. D genes are given only for firm matches. Clone size is stated in some rows and not others, as once, few, many or a class when expanded.

>17|-|TRBV19|TRBJ2-6|once
CASSIGYREAGANVLTF
TGTGCCAGTAGTATAGGGTACAGAGAAGCTGGGGCCAACGTCCTGACTTTC
>15|-|TRBV18|TRBJ2-5|-
CASSPGKGIGETQYF
TGTGCCAGCTCACCAGGGAAAGGGATCGGGGAGACCCAGTACTTC
>12|-|TRBV2|TRBJ2-7|-
CASKEGVYEQYF
TGTGCCAGCAAGGAGGGGGTCTACGAGCAGTACTTC
>19|TRBD2|TRBV3-1/TRBV3-2|TRBJ2-7|-
CASSKTLAGGLSSSYEQYF
TGTGCCAGCAGCAAGACTCTAGCGGGGGGCCTATCCAGCTCCTACGAGCAGTACTTC
>17|TRBD1|TRBV28|TRBJ1-4|-
CASSLGQGVRTNEKLFF
TGTGCCAGCAGTTTGGGGCAGGGGGTTAGGACTAATGAAAAACTGTTTTTT
>15|TRBD2|TRBV5-1|TRBJ2-3|-
CASRSHGGYTDTQYF
TGCGCCAGCAGGTCCCACGGGGGGTACACAGATACGCAGTATTTT
>15|TRBD1|TRBV19|TRBJ1-4|-
CASSLSGTGREKLFF
TGTGCCAGTAGCCTAAGCGGGACAGGGCGAGAAAAACTGTTTTTT
>15|-|TRBV10-3|TRBJ1-5|-
CAISESGAGNQPQHF
TGTGCCATCAGTGAGTCGGGGGCAGGGAATCAGCCCCAGCATTTT
>16|-|TRBV18|TRBJ2-1|-
CASSPDGAGSYNEQFF
TGTGCCAGCTCACCAGACGGGGCGGGCTCCTACAATGAGCAGTTCTTC
>12|-|TRBV6-5|TRBJ1-1|-
CASLLGDTEAFF
TGTGCCAGCCTCCTAGGGGACACTGAAGCTTTCTTT
>14|TRBD2|TRBV5-1|TRBJ2-1|-
CASSSGLGEYEQFF
TGCGCCAGCAGCTCGGGACTAGGCGAGTATGAGCAGTTCTTC
>13|TRBD1|TRBV29-1|TRBJ2-4|-
CSVAPDRGDIQYF
TGCAGCGTTGCCCCGGACAGGGGGGACATTCAGTACTTC
>12|-|TRBV6-5|TRBJ2-7|-
CASSYSPNEQYF
TGTGCCAGCAGTTACTCCCCCAACGAGCAGTACTTC
>15|-|TRBV5-1|TRBJ2-7|-
CASSLELAQTGEQYF
TGCGCCAGCAGCTTGGAGCTAGCGCAGACGGGCGAGCAGTACTTC